Below are 26 T cell receptor beta chains sequenced from a single sample in a study of early T cells in non-severe SARS-CoV-2 infection. TCRdb analysed the 5' RACE reads with MiXCR anew, one entry per CDR3 protein. The profile covers over 50,000 distinct CDR3 sequences, with around 12% appearing a single time and about 3.1% taken by the ten largest. The source material was whole blood. The source of these receptors is an adult who was a healthcare worker with PCR-confirmed SARS-CoV-2 infection or an uninfected control (not recorded which).

There are a few counts of this clonotype. The rearrangement uses TRBV2 and TRBJ2-5, with 7 bases aligning to TRBD1. The junction had 8 bases not matched to a gene; V was cut back by 6 bases and J by 4 bases. The CDR3 totals 14 residues. From germline, CDR1 is SNHLY and CDR2 FYNNEI. Here the CDR3 DNA reads TGTGCCAGCAGCGCCGACAGGGTCGGAGAGACCCAGTACTTC. Translating gives CASSADRVGETQYF.

The chain recombines TRBV29-1 with TRBJ2-7; D is uncertain. Trimming pared 2 bases from V and 2 bases from J, leaving 16 bases between. In germline, CDR1 is SQVTM, CDR2 ANQGSEA. The CDR3 has 15 residues. The CDR3, as DNA: TGCAGCGTTGAAAGTGTTGCCTCGTACCCCTACGAGCAGTACTTC. Protein sequence: CSVESVASYPYEQYF.

This clonotype turned up a few times. The chain has TRBV12-3 or TRBV12-4 and TRBJ2-5, with 8 nucleotides matching TRBD2. CDR3 size: 14 residues. The ends lost 5 bases at V and 3 bases at J; junction bases unmatched: 5. The CDR3 loop is CASSTGGPEETQYF. CDR3 nucleotides: TGTGCCAGCAGTACGGGGGGGCCGGAAGAGACCCAGTACTTC.

This clonotype was counted many times. The V gene is TRBV12-3 or TRBV12-4, the J gene TRBJ2-2, with unresolved D. With 3 bases removed from V and 2 bases from J, the gap between germline ends came to 10 bases. There are 15 residues in the CDR3. The CDR3 sequence: CASSFLGLNTGELFF. The CDR3 DNA sequence: TGTGCCAGCAGTTTTCTGGGCCTCAACACCGGGGAGCTGTTTTTT.

The table lists this clonotype with many counts. The CDR3 nucleotides are TGTGCCAGCAGTTTTCAGGGCAAGCAGTACTTC. Protein product: CASSFQGKQYF. The V call is TRBV28, the J call TRBJ2-7; D might be TRBD1 (5 bases). The germline gives CDR1 MDHEN, CDR2 SYDVKM. Trimming cost V 3 bases and J 8 bases, with 8 bases left between them. The CDR3 contains 11 residues.

V and J are TRBV7-2 and TRBJ2-1, with D perhaps matching TRBD1 (5 bases). Trimming left V 6 bases short and J 7 bases short, with 25 bases between. The CDR3 runs to 17 residues. Germline-derived CDR1 and CDR2 are SGHTA and FQGNSA. The CDR3 reads CASSSPSFGLSGNEQFF. CDR3 bases: TGTGCCAGCAGTTCCCCCTCCTTCGGGCTGTCAGGGAATGAGCAGTTCTTC.

The chain recombines TRBV24-1 with TRBJ2-1; possibly TRBD2 for D (7 bases). The V end was cut by 2 bases, the J end by 6 bases, with 16 bases between. The CDR3 spans 16 residues. CDR1 and CDR2 (germline): KGHDR, SFDVKD. For the CDR3, the DNA is TGTGCCACCAGTGATTGGCGCGGGGGCCCGGCCAATGAGCAGTTCTTC. As protein: CATSDWRGGPANEQFF.

The chain combines TRBV10-3 with TRBJ1-3, with unresolved D. Germline assignment: CDR1 ENHRY and CDR2 SYGVKD. With 6 bases removed from V and 5 bases from J, the gap between germline ends came to 11 bases. CDR3 length: 13 amino acids. The CDR3 coding sequence is TGTGCCATCAGCCCCGGAGAGAGAAACACCATATATTTT. Encoded protein: CAISPGERNTIYF.

The chain joins TRBV20-1 to TRBJ1-4; D perhaps matches TRBD1 (5 bases). Germline lookup yields CDR1 DFQATT and CDR2 SNEGSKA (reference sequence). This CDR3 is built from 14 residues. V was clipped by 3 bases and J by 6 bases, with 14 bases between them. The CDR3 loop is CSARDPGRDEKLFF. Here the CDR3 DNA reads TGCAGTGCTAGGGATCCGGGACGGGATGAAAAACTGTTTTTT.

This clonotype was observed a handful of times. The chain uses TRBV3-1 and TRBJ2-7; D is unresolved. Germline-derived CDR1 and CDR2 are LGHDT and YNNKEL (reference sequence). The CDR3 extends over 11 amino acids. Trimming left V 3 bases short and J 4 bases short, with 4 bases between. The CDR3 is CASSHMYEQYF. In DNA, the CDR3 is TGTGCCAGCAGCCACATGTACGAGCAGTACTTC.

The rearrangement joins TRBV28 to TRBJ1-1, with D unclear. In germline, CDR1 is MDHEN, CDR2 SYDVKM. Between the trimmed V and J ends, which lost 4 bases and 14 bases, there was a span of 23 bases. The CDR3 runs to 14 residues. CDR3 coding DNA: TGTGCCAGCAGTTCCATCACAGTGGTGAAAAATACCTTCTTT. Its translation: CASSSITVVKNTFF.

This clonotype was counted ten times or more. The CDR3 region has the DNA TGCGCCAGCAGCTTTCCCTCCGGGACAGTGAACTACGAGCAGTACTTC. Encoded protein: CASSFPSGTVNYEQYF. The V and J genes are TRBV5-1 and TRBJ2-7, with 7 bases identical to TRBD1. CDR1 SGHRS and CDR2 YFSETQ come from the germline V gene. After removal of 2 bases from V and 3 bases from J, the junction contained 11 bases not matched to a gene. The CDR3 is made up of 16 amino acids.

This clonotype was seen at least ten times. The rearrangement links TRBV28 to TRBJ2-1; either TRBD1 or TRBD2 may supply D (5 bases each). Germline values: CDR1 MDHEN, CDR2 SYDVKM. Deletions cut 8 bases from V and 3 bases from J, with 8 bases between. CDR3 length equals 12 residues. The CDR3: CASGGNYNEQFF. Written as DNA, the CDR3 is TGTGCCAGCGGGGGTAACTACAATGAGCAGTTCTTC.

This clonotype was counted ten times or more. CDR3 bases: TGTGCCAGCAGCCAAGGACAGGGGGCCTACGAGCAGTACTTC. Translating gives CASSQGQGAYEQYF. V is TRBV14 and J is TRBJ2-7; TRBD1 aligns across 9 bases. The length of the CDR3 is 14 residues. V lost 1 base and J lost 2; bases outside the gene matches: 0. The germline V gene encodes CDR1 SGHDN and CDR2 FVKESK.

This clonotype appeared many times. V and J are TRBV20-1 and TRBJ2-3, with D tentatively TRBD1 or TRBD2 (6 bases each). This CDR3 contains 15 residues. V shed 3 bases and J shed 5 bases, with 18 bases lying between them. The germline CDR1 and CDR2 sequences are DFQATT and SNEGSKA (reference sequence). DNA of the CDR3: TGCAGTGCTAGTTTTGGTGGGGGGCAAAGAGATACGCAGTATTTT. It yields the protein CSASFGGGQRDTQYF.

Judged by abundance, this clonotype is medium-sized. The J gene is TRBJ1-6, the V gene TRBV27, with 7 positions matching TRBD1. V lost 5 bases to trimming and J lost 6 bases; unmatched junction nucleotides: 4. Germline V gene sequence: CDR1 MNHEY, CDR2 SMNVEV (reference sequence). The CDR3 has 14 residues. DNA of the CDR3: TGTGCCAGCAGTCGACAGGGAGGTAATTCACCCCTCCACTTT. Translation gives CASSRQGGNSPLHF.

This clonotype was observed many times. CDR3 region: CAIKDRDNTDTQYF. CDR3 nucleotide sequence: TGTGCCATCAAGGACCGGGACAACACAGATACGCAGTATTTT. The chain has TRBV10-3 and TRBJ2-3, with D perhaps matching TRBD1 (6 bases). The CDR3 is 14 residues long. Germline CDR1 is ENHRY and CDR2 is SYGVKD. V was trimmed by 7 bases and J by 2 bases, leaving 13 bases between them.

The chain employs TRBV29-1 and TRBJ2-7; TRBD2 is a possible D gene (6 bases). CDR1 and CDR2 from the germline V gene are SQVTM and ANQGSEA. This CDR3 spans 13 amino acids. Trimming left V 6 bases short and J 7 bases short, with 19 bases between. The CDR3 reads CSVYPGEGGEQYF. CDR3 DNA: TGCAGCGTATACCCGGGGGAAGGCGGTGAGCAGTACTTC.

The V gene is TRBV5-4, the J gene TRBJ2-6; no definite D call. Germline-derived CDR1 and CDR2 are SGHNT and YYREEE (reference sequence). V dropped 6 bases and J dropped 0 bases, with 7 bases sitting between them. The length of the CDR3 is 14 residues. CDR3 sequence: CASNPYSGANVLTF. Written as DNA, the CDR3 is TGTGCCAGCAACCCTTACTCTGGGGCCAACGTCCTGACTTTC.

This clonotype was seen at least ten times. The chain uses TRBV6-5 and TRBJ1-1, with unresolved D. Germline V lookup: CDR1 MNHEY, CDR2 SVGAGI. The V end lost 6 bases, the J end lost 7 bases, and 12 bases lay between the germline ends. CDR3 length: 12 amino acids. In DNA form, the CDR3 reads TGTGCCAGCAGATCTCAGCAACTTGAAGCTTTCTTT. Translating it yields CASRSQQLEAFF.

This clonotype was found many times. The chain combines TRBV7-9 with TRBJ2-7; unclear D gene. CDR1 and CDR2 (germline): SEHNR, FQNEAQ (reference sequence). The CDR3 length is 17 residues. Trimming stripped 6 bases from V and 0 bases from J, with 21 bases between. The CDR3 sequence is CASSRSPNPSSSYEQYF. CDR3 bases: TGTGCCAGCAGTCGTAGCCCGAACCCTTCTAGCTCCTACGAGCAGTACTTC.

This clonotype was counted at least ten times. The gene calls are TRBV7-2 and TRBJ1-5, with D perhaps TRBD1 (5 bases). Germline values: CDR1 SGHTA, CDR2 FQGNSA. V lost 3 bases, J lost 1 base, and 10 bases lay in between. This CDR3 region has 15 residues. The CDR3, as DNA: TGTGCCAGCAGCTTCGGGGGTGCCAGCAATCAGCCCCAGCATTTT. Protein product: CASSFGGASNQPQHF.

The rearrangement uses TRBV20-1 and TRBJ2-2; D possibly corresponds to TRBD2 (6 bases). The CDR3 loop spans 13 amino acids. Germline V gives CDR1 DFQATT, CDR2 SNEGSKA (reference sequence). The V gene lost 6 bases and the J gene lost 5 bases, with 13 bases spanning the gap. CDR3 coding DNA: TGCAGTGCGGGGACTCCTGTTACCGGGGAGCTGTTTTTT. The encoded protein is CSAGTPVTGELFF.

In its sample, this clonotype was seen many times. The V and J genes are TRBV6-2 or TRBV6-3 and TRBJ2-5; 12 positions agree with TRBD2. From germline, CDR1 is MNHEY and CDR2 SVGEGT. This CDR3 is 16 amino acids long. V was clipped by 5 bases and J by 0 bases; unmatched bases: 4. The CDR3 DNA sequence: TGTGCCAGCAGTACTGGGACTAGCGGGTACCAAGAGACCCAGTACTTC. Residues: CASSTGTSGYQETQYF.

With regard to this clonotype: A clone one base away is much larger, so this may be a read error. The rearrangement joins TRBV29-1 to TRBJ2-7; D not resolved. The CDR3 runs to 13 residues. V was clipped by 2 bases and J by 4 bases, with 12 bases between them. Germline values: CDR1 SQVTM, CDR2 ANQGSEA. The chain's CDR3 is CSVEWGGTYEQYF. The DNA for the CDR3 is TGCAGCGTTGAATGGGGTGGAACGTACGAGCAGTACTTC.

This clonotype was counted at least ten times. The chain is built from TRBV10-1 and TRBJ2-5; D not resolved. Germline-derived CDR1 and CDR2 are WNHNN and SYGVQD (reference sequence). The CDR3 contains 13 residues. Trimming cost V 9 bases and J 4 bases, with 15 bases left between them. CDR3 sequence (DNA): TGCGCCAGTTCGACCCGCTCGGGAGAGACCCAGTACTTC. Its protein is CASSTRSGETQYF.